The 27 T cell receptor beta chains listed next were all sequenced from one sample in a study of blood T cell repertoires in COVID-19. Using immunoSEQ multiplex PCR, the repertoire was profiled, and TCRdb retains in-frame clones only, with some absent. The sample holds more than 90,000 clones; roughly four fifths are singletons and the top ten take 2.5% to 3%. The sample comprised peripheral blood. Receptors originate from a middle-aged man with acute or convalescent COVID-19.

The gene calls are TRBV3-1 (or the pseudogene TRBV3-2) and TRBJ2-7; 8 bases are shared with TRBD2. Looked up from germline, CDR1 is LGHDT and CDR2 is YNNKEL (reference sequence). The CDR3 is made up of 16 amino acids. J lost 0 bases, V lost 3 bases, and 7 bases had no gene match. This CDR3 reads CASSHLGGGSSYEQYF. The CDR3 DNA follows: TGTGCCAGCAGCCACCTCGGGGGGGGTTCCTCCTACGAGCAGTACTTC.

The V and J genes are TRBV5-1 and TRBJ2-7, with a weak D call TRBD2 (5 bases). From germline, CDR1 is SGHRS and CDR2 YFSETQ. This CDR3 has 16 amino acids. The ends were cut back, 8 bases at V and 0 bases at J, with 21 bases in the middle. CDR3 protein: CASAPRRPGTSYEQYF. The CDR3 DNA sequence: TGCGCCAGTGCCCCGCGTAGACCGGGAACCTCCTACGAGCAGTACTTC.

This clone was detected a few times. V and J are TRBV11-1 and TRBJ2-2, with TRBD2 as a possible D gene (6 bases). Germline V gives CDR1 SGHAT, CDR2 FQDESV (reference sequence). CDR3 size: 16 residues. Trimming removed 2 bases at V and 5 bases at J, with 15 bases between. The CDR3 region is CASSLFFSGGTGELFF. CDR3 coding DNA: TGTGCCAGCAGCTTATTTTTTAGCGGAGGGACCGGGGAGCTGTTTTTT.

This chain links TRBV13 with TRBJ1-1; 7 bases align to TRBD1. J was trimmed by 4 bases and V by 2 bases; bases with no gene match: 4. The germline V gene encodes CDR1 PRHDT and CDR2 FYEKMQ (reference sequence). CDR3 length: 14 residues. The CDR3 DNA sequence: TGTGCCAGCAGCTTAATCAGGGGGAGCACTGAAGCTTTCTTT. It translates to CASSLIRGSTEAFF.

The chain links TRBV18 to TRBJ1-1, with unresolved D. Germline lookup yields CDR1 KGHSH and CDR2 LQKENI. This CDR3 comprises 14 residues. Trimming shortened V by 6 bases and J by 5 bases, and 16 bases separated the two germline ends. CDR3 nucleotide sequence: TGTGCCAGCTCCCCCGGACCGGGAGGGACTGAAGCTTTCTTT. Translating it yields CASSPGPGGTEAFF.

This rearrangement joins TRBV5-8 to TRBJ1-5, with TRBD1 as a possible D gene (6 bases). The V and J ends lost 1 base and 3 bases respectively, with 8 bases between them. This CDR3 spans 14 amino acids. The germline V gene encodes CDR1 SGHTS and CDR2 YDEGEE. The CDR3 loop reads CASSLQGNNQPQHF. The CDR3 bases are TGTGCCAGCAGCTTGCAGGGGAACAATCAGCCCCAGCATTTT.

The chain links TRBV6-6 to TRBJ1-1; D is perhaps TRBD1 (5 bases). Trimming took 4 bases from V and 4 from J, leaving 7 bases between them. The CDR3 runs to 12 residues. Germline values: CDR1 MNHNY, CDR2 SVGAGI (reference sequence). For the CDR3, the DNA is TGTGCCAGCAGTTCAGGGTCCACTGAAGCTTTCTTT. It codes for CASSSGSTEAFF.

This clone was recorded only once. This chain links TRBV3-1 (or the pseudogene TRBV3-2) with TRBJ2-7, with 7 positions matching TRBD2. Germline CDR1 is LGHDT and CDR2 is YNNKEL (reference sequence). V gave up 4 bases and J gave up 6 bases; unmatched junction bases: 12. The CDR3 length is 15 residues. The CDR3 is CASSLAGAGVGEQYF. The DNA of the CDR3 is TGTGCCAGCAGCCTGGCTGGGGCGGGAGTTGGCGAGCAGTACTTC.

The chain joins TRBV7-3 to TRBJ2-3; the D gene is possibly TRBD2 (6 bases). This CDR3 contains 14 residues. Trimming removed 3 bases at V and 4 bases at J, with 11 bases between. CDR1 and CDR2 (germline): SGHTA, FQGTGA. CDR3 sequence (DNA): TGTGCCAGCAGCTTGGAGGGAACGCCAGATACGCAGTATTTT. It is translated as CASSLEGTPDTQYF.

The chain joins TRBV5-1 to TRBJ2-5; 7 positions agree with TRBD2. Trimming cost V 4 bases and J 5 bases; bases outside gene matches: 8. The CDR3 is 14 amino acids. CDR1 is SGHRS and CDR2 is YFSETQ in the germline V gene. As DNA, the CDR3 is TGCGCCAGCAGCGAACTTCTGGGGGGGGAGACCCAGTACTTC. It yields the protein CASSELLGGETQYF.

Only a few counts were recorded for this clone. This sequence joins TRBV18 and TRBJ2-3; a possible D gene is TRBD2 (6 bases). The length of the CDR3 is 13 residues. CDR1 is KGHSH, CDR2 LQKENI, per germline. V gave up 4 bases and J gave up 6 bases, with 11 bases separating them. CDR3 coding DNA: TGTGCCAGCTCACAGGACTACTCGGATACGCAGTATTTT. This codes for CASSQDYSDTQYF.

The chain is built from TRBV7-8 and TRBJ2-2; D is possibly TRBD1 (6 bases). The CDR3 extends over 16 amino acids. Germline V gene data show CDR1 as SGHVS and CDR2 as FQNEAQ. The V end was cut by 4 bases, the J end by 5 bases, with 17 bases between. CDR3: CASSSTGWGQTGELFF. The CDR3 DNA reads as TGTGCCAGCAGCTCTACAGGGTGGGGACAAACCGGGGAGCTGTTTTTT.

The chain couples TRBV5-1 to TRBJ1-1; D is uncertain. Germline CDR1 and CDR2: SGHRS and YFSETQ. Trimming pared 2 bases from V and 1 base from J, leaving 12 bases between. This CDR3 is built from 15 residues. The CDR3 loop is CASSLNTQSNTEAFF. The DNA of the CDR3 is TGCGCCAGCAGCTTAAACACACAGTCGAACACTGAAGCTTTCTTT.

The rearrangement links TRBV10-3 to TRBJ1-2, with a weak D call TRBD1 (6 bases). This CDR3 is built from 15 residues. In germline, CDR1 is ENHRY, CDR2 SYGVKD. V gave up 4 bases and J gave up 3 bases, with 15 bases separating them. The CDR3 DNA reads as TGTGCCATCAGTGGGGGGCATCGGGCGGACTATGGCTACACCTTC. Amino acids: CAISGGHRADYGYTF.

The rearrangement joins TRBV14 to TRBJ2-1; 9 bases agree with TRBD2. Losses at the gene ends were 0 bases for V and 8 bases for J; bases not matched to a gene: 11. From germline, CDR1 is SGHDN and CDR2 FVKESK. CDR3 length: 17 amino acids. The CDR3 spells CASSQDAASGAFHEQFF. Here the CDR3 DNA reads TGTGCCAGCAGCCAAGATGCGGCTAGCGGGGCCTTTCATGAGCAGTTCTTC.

The chain recombines TRBV29-1 with TRBJ2-2; TRBD2 aligns across 15 bases. Germline V gene data show CDR1 as SQVTM and CDR2 as ANQGSEA. Germline trimming cut 5 bases from V and 5 bases from J; bases unmatched to any gene: 3. This CDR3 is 15 amino acids long. In DNA form, the CDR3 reads TGCAGCGTTACTGGGACTAGCGGGAGGACCGGGGAGCTGTTTTTT. Translated: CSVTGTSGRTGELFF.

In this sample, this clone turned up once. The rearrangement joins TRBV6-5 to TRBJ1-2; 9 bases align to TRBD1. The CDR3 consists of 14 residues. Germline lookup yields CDR1 MNHEY and CDR2 SVGAGI. The ends lost 6 bases at V and 4 bases at J; junction bases unmatched: 6. Here the CDR3 reads CASSTSGQGYGYTF. DNA of the CDR3: TGTGCCAGCAGCACCTCGGGACAGGGCTATGGCTACACCTTC.

The genes are TRBV6-5 and TRBJ2-7, with 8 bases that match TRBD1. CDR3 length: 16 amino acids. Losses at the gene ends were 4 bases for V and 0 bases for J; bases not matched to a gene: 8. Germline lookup yields CDR1 MNHEY and CDR2 SVGAGI. CDR3 region: CASSSLDRDSSYEQYF. As DNA, the CDR3 is TGTGCCAGCAGTTCTCTGGACAGGGACAGCTCCTACGAGCAGTACTTC.

This chain uses TRBV7-2 with TRBJ2-6; 9 bases are shared with TRBD1. The CDR3 is 16 amino acids. CDR1 SGHTA and CDR2 FQGNSA come from the germline V gene. V lost 5 bases to trimming and J lost 3 bases; unmatched junction nucleotides: 5. The CDR3: CASSEQGARGANVLTF. CDR3 coding DNA: TGTGCCAGCAGCGAACAGGGGGCGCGTGGGGCCAACGTCCTGACTTTC.

This chain joins TRBV6-6 and TRBJ1-5, with 8 bases fitting TRBD1. The CDR3 length is 13 residues. J was trimmed by 9 bases and V by 4 bases; bases with no gene match: 5. The germline CDR1 and CDR2 sequences are MNHNY and SVGAGI (reference sequence). CDR3 protein: CASSSQGARPQHF. CDR3 in DNA: TGTGCCAGCAGTTCTCAGGGGGCGAGGCCCCAGCATTTT.

The rearrangement joins TRBV5-6 to TRBJ1-2, with D perhaps matching TRBD1 (6 bases). The V and J ends lost 5 bases and 7 bases respectively, with 24 bases between them. The CDR3 has 16 residues. Germline-derived CDR1 and CDR2 are SGHDT and YYEEEE. The CDR3, as DNA: TGTGCCAGCAGATACGGTTGGGGGCCGACAGGATCTGGCTACACCTTC. Amino acid sequence: CASRYGWGPTGSGYTF.

The J gene is TRBJ1-2, the V gene TRBV2; TRBD1 matches at 8 bases. This CDR3 region has 12 residues. V lost 9 bases and J lost 4; bases outside the gene matches: 4. Germline CDR1 reads SNHLY; CDR2 reads FYNNEI. The CDR3 DNA reads as TGTGCCAGAAACAGGGGGTTCTATGGCTACACCTTC. Translated: CARNRGFYGYTF.

This chain links TRBV5-5 with TRBJ2-5; D is unresolved. V lost 1 base to trimming and J lost 1 base, with 8 bases between them. Germline assignment: CDR1 SGHKS and CDR2 YYEKEE (reference sequence). This CDR3 comprises 14 residues. CDR3 protein: CASSLSTFQETQYF. As DNA, the CDR3 is TGTGCCAGCAGCTTGTCTACTTTCCAAGAGACCCAGTACTTC.

The gene calls are TRBV6-1 and TRBJ2-7; 7 bases align to TRBD2. Germline V gives CDR1 MNHNS, CDR2 SASEGT. V lost 3 bases to trimming and J lost 6 bases; unmatched junction nucleotides: 17. The CDR3 totals 17 residues. Written as DNA, the CDR3 is TGTGCCAGCAGTGATACTGGCGGGAGAGCCAGTAACGGCGAGCAGTACTTC. It is translated as CASSDTGGRASNGEQYF.

The rearrangement joins TRBV5-1 to TRBJ2-2; 11 bases are shared with TRBD2. The junction had 10 bases not matched to a gene; V was cut back by 4 bases and J by 5 bases. The CDR3 consists of 17 residues. Germline CDR1 and CDR2: SGHRS and YFSETQ. CDR3 coding DNA: TGCGCCAGCAGCGGAGCGCCGGGACTAGCGGTTACCGGGGAGCTGTTTTTT. Protein product: CASSGAPGLAVTGELFF.

The chain employs TRBV5-5 and TRBJ1-2; D gene unclear. Trimming took off 4 bases at V and 0 bases at J, with 13 bases between the two ends. Germline V gene sequence: CDR1 SGHKS, CDR2 YYEKEE (reference sequence). The CDR3 runs 15 residues. The CDR3 nucleotides read TGTGCCAGCAGCCCGACAACCCCGGCTAACTATGGCTACACCTTC. It specifies CASSPTTPANYGYTF.

The V and J genes are TRBV11-3 and TRBJ2-2; 10 bases are shared with TRBD1. From germline, CDR1 is SGHNT and CDR2 YENEEA. The CDR3 extends over 15 amino acids. The J segment lost 5 bases and the V segment lost 4 bases, leaving 4 bases of the junction unmatched. The CDR3 DNA reads TGTGCCAGCAGCTCTTCGGGACAGGGGACCGGGGAGCTGTTTTTT. Encoded protein: CASSSSGQGTGELFF.